A selection of T cell receptor beta chains follows, all from one sample in a study of blood T cell repertoires in COVID-19. The assay was immunoSEQ multiplex PCR, and TCRdb's table has in-frame clones only and misses some. The data contain tens of thousands of clones, more than 65% of them singletons. The sample comprised peripheral blood. All receptors come from a woman aged 55-70 years with acute or convalescent COVID-19. The CDR3 runs from the conserved cysteine through the conserved F or W. Fields, in order: V gene, D gene, J gene, clone size, CDR3 DNA, CDR3 protein. The D gene is left open where the match is weak. Clone size is given for some rows only: seen once, a few or many times, or a class if the clone is expanded.

TRBV4-1,.,TRBJ1-4,.,TGCGCCAGCAGCCAAGATATGGAGCCGAAGAATGAAAAACTGTTTTTT,CASSQDMEPKNEKLFF
TRBV9,TRBD1,TRBJ1-1,.,TGTGCCAGCAGCGCCGGGACAGGGGGCATGTCGCGGAACACTGAAGCTTTCTTT,CASSAGTGGMSRNTEAFF
TRBV2,.,TRBJ2-7,.,TGTGCCAGCGGCTCTGGCATCAACGAGCAGTACTTC,CASGSGINEQYF
TRBV15,TRBD1,TRBJ2-1,.,TGTGCCACCAGCAGTCCAGGGGGCTACAATGAGCAGTTCTTC,CATSSPGGYNEQFF
TRBV5-6,.,TRBJ2-5,.,TGTGCCAGCAGTCGGCGGGGCCAAGAGACCCAGTACTTC,CASSRRGQETQYF
TRBV4-1,.,TRBJ2-1,.,TGCGCCAGCAGCCAAGAAGTTGGAGACTCGAACAATGAGCAGTTCTTC,CASSQEVGDSNNEQFF
TRBV11-2,.,TRBJ1-1,.,TGTGCCAGCAGCTTAGAACCGGGTACTGAAGCTTTCTTT,CASSLEPGTEAFF
TRBV3-1/TRBV3-2,TRBD1,TRBJ1-2,few,TGTGCCAGCAGCCACCTAATAACAGGGGTCCGAGGCTACACCTTC,CASSHLITGVRGYTF
TRBV13,.,TRBJ1-3,.,TGTGCCAGCAGCTTAGGGACAGGAGCTGGAAACACCATATATTTT,CASSLGTGAGNTIYF
TRBV20-1,TRBD2,TRBJ2-7,once,TGCAGTGCTAGTGCGGGGGGCGAGGTCGAGCAGTACTTC,CSASAGGEVEQYF
TRBV6-1,TRBD1,TRBJ1-1,.,TGTGCCAGCAGTGAAGACGACAGGGGCCTTTACTCCTTGAACACTGAAGCTTTCTTT,CASSEDDRGLYSLNTEAFF
TRBV7-9,TRBD1,TRBJ1-4,.,TGTGCCAGCAGCTGGGGGACAGGGTCGAATGAAAAACTGTTTTTT,CASSWGTGSNEKLFF
TRBV30,.,TRBJ1-2,.,TGTGCCTGGTCTCTAGTTTCCGCTAACTATGGCTACACCTTC,CAWSLVSANYGYTF
TRBV7-6,TRBD2,TRBJ2-1,few,TGTGCCAGCAGCCCGGGGCGGGGGGCCTACAATGAGCAGTTCTTC,CASSPGRGAYNEQFF
TRBV10-2,.,TRBJ2-1,.,TGCGCCAGCAACGATCAAGCCAATGAGCAGTTCTTC,CASNDQANEQFF
TRBV19,.,TRBJ1-2,.,TGTGCCAGTAGTATCTCGCAGGGAAAATATGGCTACACCTTC,CASSISQGKYGYTF
TRBV6-6,TRBD1,TRBJ2-4,.,TGTGCCAGCACTGTTTTAAGGACAGGGGGAAAAAACATTCAGTACTTC,CASTVLRTGGKNIQYF
TRBV20-1,.,TRBJ1-1,.,TGCAGTGCTGGGCCGAGCACTGAAGCTTTCTTT,CSAGPSTEAFF
TRBV7-9,TRBD1,TRBJ2-7,.,TGTGCCAGCAGCTTAGCCAGGGGGCCCCTCTCCTACGAGCAGTACTTC,CASSLARGPLSYEQYF
TRBV14,.,TRBJ1-3,.,TGTGCCAGCAGCCCGACAGCTCTCCTCTCTGGAAACACCATATATTTT,CASSPTALLSGNTIYF
TRBV7-5,.,TRBJ2-5,.,TGTGTCAGAAGCCGATACTCTCCTCGGGAGACCCAGTACTTC,CVRSRYSPRETQYF
TRBV7-6,.,TRBJ2-3,.,TGTGCCAGCAGCTTACAGTGGCAAACGAGCACAGATACGCAGTATTTT,CASSLQWQTSTDTQYF
TRBV9,TRBD1,TRBJ2-1,.,TGTGCCAGCAGCGCCCGGGACAGATACAATGAGCAGTTCTTC,CASSARDRYNEQFF
TRBV6-6,TRBD1,TRBJ1-4,once,TGTGCCAGCAGTTACCAACCGGGACAGGGGCGGGAAAAACTGTTTTTT,CASSYQPGQGREKLFF
TRBV2,.,TRBJ2-7,.,TGTGCCGTAACAACCCAGGGCGCGTCAGGGGGGACCTACGAGCAGTACTTC,CAVTTQGASGGTYEQYF
TRBV7-7,TRBD1,TRBJ1-4,.,TGTGCCAGCAGCTTAGTCAGGGGGATCGGCGAAAAACTGTTTTTT,CASSLVRGIGEKLFF
TRBV2,.,TRBJ2-3,.,TGTGCCAGCAGTGAGTCAGGTAGCGTAGCAGATACGCAGTATTTT,CASSESGSVADTQYF
TRBV10-1,.,TRBJ1-2,.,TGCGCCAGCAGTGAGTCGAGGGTGTGGACTTATGGCTACACCTTC,CASSESRVWTYGYTF
TRBV10-1,TRBD1,TRBJ1-2,.,TGCGCCAGCAGTGAGGGGACAGAGCTTAACGGCTACACCTTC,CASSEGTELNGYTF
TRBV5-1,TRBD1,TRBJ2-2,.,TGCGCCAGCAGCCCTCCGACAGGGGGTTCTGGGTCCGGGGAGCTGTTTTTT,CASSPPTGGSGSGELFF
TRBV6-5,.,TRBJ1-2,.,TGTGCCAGCACTCGGGGGACTAACTATGGCTACACCTTC,CASTRGTNYGYTF
TRBV3-1/TRBV3-2,.,TRBJ2-7,.,TGTGCCAGCAGCCATCTCAGGGTTCCTCACGAGCAGTACTTC,CASSHLRVPHEQYF
TRBV5-1,TRBD1,TRBJ1-1,.,TGCGCCAGCAGCCCGACAGGGTTGAGTAACACTGAAGCTTTCTTT,CASSPTGLSNTEAFF
TRBV10-3,TRBD1,TRBJ2-3,.,TGTGCCATCAGCAAACAGGGGGCGCTTGCAGATACGCAGTATTTT,CAISKQGALADTQYF
TRBV5-1,TRBD1,TRBJ1-1,.,TGCGCCAGCAGCATACCAGGGGGTGCTGAAGCTTTCTTT,CASSIPGGAEAFF
TRBV7-9,TRBD2,TRBJ2-1,.,TGTGCCAGCAGCCCAAGGCGGGGGTACTACAATGAGCAGTTCTTC,CASSPRRGYYNEQFF
TRBV5-1,TRBD1,TRBJ1-2,few,TGCGCCAGCAGCTTGTTTGGGACAGGTTATGGCTACACCTTC,CASSLFGTGYGYTF
TRBV5-1,TRBD1,TRBJ2-3,.,TGCGCCAGCAGCTTGCAGACAGGGGGCACAGATACGCAGTATTTT,CASSLQTGGTDTQYF
TRBV14,.,TRBJ2-7,once,TGTGCCAGCAATAGGGGGACCAGCTCCTACGAGCAGTACTTC,CASNRGTSSYEQYF
TRBV2,.,TRBJ1-4,.,TGTGCCAGCCTCGGGGGGGGTGAAAAACTGTTTTTT,CASLGGGEKLFF
TRBV27,.,TRBJ1-1,few,TGTGCCAGCAGTTTATCTGGGGGCAGACCATTTCCAAACACTGAAGCTTTCTTT,CASSLSGGRPFPNTEAFF
TRBV5-1,.,TRBJ1-6,.,TGCGCCAGCAGCTTGGTGGGGAGCTCACCCCTCCACTTT,CASSLVGSSPLHF
TRBV24-1,TRBD1,TRBJ2-7,.,TGTGCCACCAGTGACCCCGACAGGGACGAGCAGTACTTC,CATSDPDRDEQYF
TRBV5-1,.,TRBJ2-2,.,TGCGCCAGCAGCTTGACAGGGCTGAACACCGGGGAGCTGTTTTTT,CASSLTGLNTGELFF
TRBV27,.,TRBJ1-5,.,TGTGCCAGCAGTTTAGGACTAGATCAGCCCCAGCATTTT,CASSLGLDQPQHF
TRBV5-8,TRBD1,TRBJ1-5,few,TGTGCCACCGTCATGGGACAGGGTTTCAATCAGCCCCAGCATTTT,CATVMGQGFNQPQHF
TRBV5-4,.,TRBJ1-1,.,TGTGCCAGCAGCCCCGGACCGGGATTGAACACTGAAGCTTTCTTT,CASSPGPGLNTEAFF
TRBV5-8,TRBD1,TRBJ1-1,.,TGTGCCAGCAGCTTCGACAGGGGGCCCACTGAAGCTTTCTTT,CASSFDRGPTEAFF